This T cell receptor beta chain was identified during a study of T cells in Graves' hyperthyroidism and ophthalmopathy. This clonotype occurred a few times. TCR beta CDR3 sequences were amplified from RNA transcripts. Carried out on the TCR CDR3, a first-round RT-PCR used the HTBI primer set. TCRdb independently ran MiXCR on the multiplex PCR reads; one entry per CDR3 protein. The table has 500,000 to 600,000 distinct CDR3 sequences, just under 20% seen once. The germline CDR1 and CDR2 sequences are SEHNR and FQNEAQ (reference sequence). The V and J ends lost 5 bases and 3 bases respectively, with 14 bases between them. CDR3 size: 16 residues.

V usage is TRBV7-9 and J usage is TRBJ1-6; possible D gene TRBD1, 6 bases. The clonotype was recovered from a man aged 35 to 55 with Graves' ophthalmopathy. The sequenced material came from blood. The CDR3 sequence is CASSGDRGGYNSPLHF. CDR3 DNA sequence: TGTGCCAGCAGCGGGGATCGAGGGGGCTATAATTCACCCCTCCACTTT.